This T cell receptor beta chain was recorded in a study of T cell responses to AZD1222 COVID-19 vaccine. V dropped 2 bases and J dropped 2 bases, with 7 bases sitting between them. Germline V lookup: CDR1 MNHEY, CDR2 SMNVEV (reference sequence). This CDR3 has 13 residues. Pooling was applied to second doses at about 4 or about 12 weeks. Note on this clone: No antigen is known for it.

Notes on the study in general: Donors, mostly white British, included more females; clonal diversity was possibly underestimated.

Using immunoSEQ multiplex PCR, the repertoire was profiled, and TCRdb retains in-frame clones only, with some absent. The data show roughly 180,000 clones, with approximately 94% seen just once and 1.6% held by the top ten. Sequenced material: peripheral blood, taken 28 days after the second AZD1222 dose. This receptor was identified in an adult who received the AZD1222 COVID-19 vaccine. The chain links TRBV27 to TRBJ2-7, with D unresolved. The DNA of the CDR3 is TGTGCCAGCAGTTTAAGGGAAACCTACGAGCAGTACTTC. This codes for CASSLRETYEQYF.